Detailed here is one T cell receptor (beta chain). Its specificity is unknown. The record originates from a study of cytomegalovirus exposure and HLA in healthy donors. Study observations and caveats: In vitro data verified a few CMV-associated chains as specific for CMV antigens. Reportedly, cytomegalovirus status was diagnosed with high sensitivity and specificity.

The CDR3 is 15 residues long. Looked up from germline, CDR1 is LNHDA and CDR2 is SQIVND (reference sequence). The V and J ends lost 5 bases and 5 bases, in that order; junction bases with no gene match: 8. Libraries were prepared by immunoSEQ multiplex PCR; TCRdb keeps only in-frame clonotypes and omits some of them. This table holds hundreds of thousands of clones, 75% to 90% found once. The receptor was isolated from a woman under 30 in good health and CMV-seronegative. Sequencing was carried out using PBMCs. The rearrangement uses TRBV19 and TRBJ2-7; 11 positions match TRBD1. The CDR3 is CASSATGTGGHEQYF. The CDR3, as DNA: TGTGCCAGTAGTGCCACCGGGACAGGGGGGCACGAGCAGTACTTC.